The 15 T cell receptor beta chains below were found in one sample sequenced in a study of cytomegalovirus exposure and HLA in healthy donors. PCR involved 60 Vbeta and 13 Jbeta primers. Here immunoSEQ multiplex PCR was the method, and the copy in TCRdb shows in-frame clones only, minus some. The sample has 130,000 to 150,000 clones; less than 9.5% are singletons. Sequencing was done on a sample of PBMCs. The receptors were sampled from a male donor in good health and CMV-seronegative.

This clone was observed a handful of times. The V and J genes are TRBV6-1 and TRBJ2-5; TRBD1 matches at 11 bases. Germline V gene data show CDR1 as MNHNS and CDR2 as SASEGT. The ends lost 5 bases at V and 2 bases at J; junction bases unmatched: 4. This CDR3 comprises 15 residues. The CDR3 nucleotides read TGTGCCAGCAGTACCCGGGACAGGGGGCAAGAGACCCAGTACTTC. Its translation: CASSTRDRGQETQYF.

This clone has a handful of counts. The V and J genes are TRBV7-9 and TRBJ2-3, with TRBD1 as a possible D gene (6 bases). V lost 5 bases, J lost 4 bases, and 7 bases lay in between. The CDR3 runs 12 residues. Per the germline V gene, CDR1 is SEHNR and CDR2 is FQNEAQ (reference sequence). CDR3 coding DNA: TGTGCCAGCAGCCCAGGGGCAGATACGCAGTATTTT. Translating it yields CASSPGADTQYF.

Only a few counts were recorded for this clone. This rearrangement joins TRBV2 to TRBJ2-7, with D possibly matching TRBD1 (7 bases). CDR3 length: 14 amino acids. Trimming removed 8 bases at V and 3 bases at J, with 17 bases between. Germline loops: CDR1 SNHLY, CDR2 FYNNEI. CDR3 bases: TGTGCCAGCCTCAGGGGGGTGGGTGGCTACGAGCAGTACTTC. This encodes CASLRGVGGYEQYF.

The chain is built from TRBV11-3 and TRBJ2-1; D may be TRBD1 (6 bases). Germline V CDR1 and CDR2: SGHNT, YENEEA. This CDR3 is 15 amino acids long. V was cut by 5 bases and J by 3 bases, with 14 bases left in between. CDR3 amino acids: CASSPTAGVYNEQFF. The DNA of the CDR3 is TGTGCCAGCAGCCCCACTGCAGGGGTCTACAATGAGCAGTTCTTC.

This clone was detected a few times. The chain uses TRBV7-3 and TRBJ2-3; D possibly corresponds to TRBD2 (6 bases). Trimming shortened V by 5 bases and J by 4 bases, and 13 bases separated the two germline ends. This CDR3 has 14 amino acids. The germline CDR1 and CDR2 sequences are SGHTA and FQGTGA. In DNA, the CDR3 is TGTGCCAGCAGCCGGTCGGGAGAAGCAGATACGCAGTATTTT. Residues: CASSRSGEADTQYF.

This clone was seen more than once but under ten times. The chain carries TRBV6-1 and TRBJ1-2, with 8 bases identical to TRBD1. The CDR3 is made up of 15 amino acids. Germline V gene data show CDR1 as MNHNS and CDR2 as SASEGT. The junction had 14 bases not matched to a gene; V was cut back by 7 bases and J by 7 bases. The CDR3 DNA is TGTGCCAGCACCTCAGGACAGGGCGAATTGGGTGGCTACACCTTC. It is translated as CASTSGQGELGGYTF.

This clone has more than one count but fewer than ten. The CDR3 DNA is TGTGCCAGCAGTCCCCGCGCCGGGACAGGGCACGGCTACACCTTC. Protein product: CASSPRAGTGHGYTF. The chain joins TRBV27 to TRBJ1-2; 9 bases fit TRBD1. The CDR3 totals 15 residues. The germline CDR1 and CDR2 sequences are MNHEY and SMNVEV (reference sequence). V gave up 5 bases and J gave up 8 bases; unmatched junction bases: 12.

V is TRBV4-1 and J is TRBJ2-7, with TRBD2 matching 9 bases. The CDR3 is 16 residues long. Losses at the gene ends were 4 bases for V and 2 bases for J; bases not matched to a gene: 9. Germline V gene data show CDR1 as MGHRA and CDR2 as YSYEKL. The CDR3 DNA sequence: TGCGCCAGCAGCCGCGGGGGGGAGGGAACAACCTACGAGCAGTACTTC. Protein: CASSRGGEGTTYEQYF.

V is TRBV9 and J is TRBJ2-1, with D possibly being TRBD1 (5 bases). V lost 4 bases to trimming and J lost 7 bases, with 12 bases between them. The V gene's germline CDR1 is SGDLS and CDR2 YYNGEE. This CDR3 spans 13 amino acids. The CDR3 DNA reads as TGTGCCAGCAGCATGACAAAGGGGAATGAGCAGTTCTTC. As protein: CASSMTKGNEQFF.

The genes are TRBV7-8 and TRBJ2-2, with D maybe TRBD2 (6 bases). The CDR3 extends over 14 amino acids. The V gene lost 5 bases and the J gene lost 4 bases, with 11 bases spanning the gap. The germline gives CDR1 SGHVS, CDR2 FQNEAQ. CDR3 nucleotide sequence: TGTGCCAGCAGCCTCGGGACTCTCACCGGGGAGCTGTTTTTT. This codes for CASSLGTLTGELFF. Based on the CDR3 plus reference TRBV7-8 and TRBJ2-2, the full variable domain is GAGVSQSPRYKVAKRGQDVALRCDPISGHVSLFWYQQALGQGPEFLTYFQNEAQLDKSGLPSDRFFAERPEGSVSTLKIQRTQQEDSAVYLCASSLGTLTGELFFGEGSRLTVL.

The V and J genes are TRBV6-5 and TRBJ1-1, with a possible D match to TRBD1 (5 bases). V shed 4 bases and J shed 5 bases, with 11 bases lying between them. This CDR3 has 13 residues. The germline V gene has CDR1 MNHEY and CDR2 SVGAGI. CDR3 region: CASSSVGGTEAFF. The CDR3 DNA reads TGTGCCAGCAGTTCCGTGGGGGGGACTGAAGCTTTCTTT.

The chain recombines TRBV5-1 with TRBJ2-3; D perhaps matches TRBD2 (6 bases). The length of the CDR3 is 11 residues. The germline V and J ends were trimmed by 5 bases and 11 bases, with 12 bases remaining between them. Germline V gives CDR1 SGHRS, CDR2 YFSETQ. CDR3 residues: CASSGVAEQYF. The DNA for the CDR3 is TGCGCCAGCAGTGGGGTAGCGGAGCAGTATTTT.

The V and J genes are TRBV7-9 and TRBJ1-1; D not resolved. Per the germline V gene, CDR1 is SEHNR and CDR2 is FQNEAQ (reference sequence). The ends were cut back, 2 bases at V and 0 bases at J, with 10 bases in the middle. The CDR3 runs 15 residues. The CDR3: CASSLTQSMNTEAFF. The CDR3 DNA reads TGTGCCAGCAGCTTAACTCAAAGCATGAACACTGAAGCTTTCTTT.

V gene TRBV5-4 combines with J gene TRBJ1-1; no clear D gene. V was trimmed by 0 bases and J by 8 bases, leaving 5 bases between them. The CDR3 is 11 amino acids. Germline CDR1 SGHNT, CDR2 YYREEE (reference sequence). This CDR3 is CASSLGLEAFF. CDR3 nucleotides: TGTGCCAGCAGCTTGGGACTAGAAGCTTTCTTT.

The CDR3 nucleotides are TGTGCCAGCAGCCCCCCCATTGCGGGTGCTGAGCAGTTCTTC. It encodes CASSPPIAGAEQFF. The chain employs TRBV7-2 and TRBJ2-1; D perhaps matches TRBD2 (5 bases). The CDR3 runs to 14 residues. Trimming left V 5 bases short and J 9 bases short, with 17 bases between. The germline V gene encodes CDR1 SGHTA and CDR2 FQGNSA.